A single sample gave rise to the 5 T cell receptor beta chains below, sequenced in a study of shared clonotypes between healthy human individuals. Data came from immunoSEQ multiplex PCR; TCRdb stores just in-frame clones and leaves some out. The data contain around 550,000 clones, almost 97% of them singletons. Sequenced: naive CD4+ T cells sorted from blood. Subset: CD45RA+ positively selected. The receptor source for this set is a woman in her thirties in good health.

The chain is built from TRBV11-2 and TRBJ1-2; tentative D call: TRBD1 (5 bases). Between the trimmed V and J ends, which lost 5 bases and 3 bases, there was a span of 10 bases. Germline V gene sequence: CDR1 SGHAT, CDR2 FQNNGV. The CDR3 is 13 residues long. This chain's CDR3 is CASSKAGDYGYTF. In DNA form, the CDR3 reads TGTGCCAGCAGCAAAGCGGGGGACTATGGCTACACCTTC.

V is TRBV7-9 and J is TRBJ1-2; D call uncertain. CDR1 and CDR2 (germline): SEHNR, FQNEAQ (reference sequence). V gave up 1 base and J gave up 3 bases, with 6 bases separating them. This CDR3 has 13 residues. CDR3 nucleotide sequence: TGTGCCAGCAGCTTAGGCGGATACTATGGCTACACCTTC. Translation gives CASSLGGYYGYTF.

This chain links TRBV10-2 with TRBJ2-7, with a weak D call TRBD2 (6 bases). Germline V gives CDR1 WSHSY, CDR2 SAAADI. This CDR3 spans 14 amino acids. Trimming removed 7 bases from V and 5 bases from J, with 18 bases in between. CDR3 residues: CASTSPGTLHEQYF. The CDR3 DNA sequence: TGCGCCAGCACAAGCCCAGGGACTCTACACGAGCAGTACTTC.

The rearrangement uses TRBV10-2 and TRBJ1-1; 8 nucleotides line up with TRBD1. Germline lookup yields CDR1 WSHSY and CDR2 SAAADI. Trimming removed 7 bases from V and 0 bases from J; junction bases left unmatched: 7. The CDR3 runs 15 residues. CDR3 amino acids: CASTENRGMNTEAFF. CDR3 nucleotides: TGCGCCAGCACCGAGAACAGGGGGATGAACACTGAAGCTTTCTTT.

The chain is built from TRBV7-2 and TRBJ2-1; D call uncertain. The CDR3 totals 13 residues. V was trimmed by 5 bases and J by 6 bases, leaving 11 bases between them. Germline V gives CDR1 SGHTA, CDR2 FQGNSA. CDR3 loop: CASSPIRTNEQFF. CDR3 DNA: TGTGCCAGCAGCCCTATCAGGACCAATGAGCAGTTCTTC.